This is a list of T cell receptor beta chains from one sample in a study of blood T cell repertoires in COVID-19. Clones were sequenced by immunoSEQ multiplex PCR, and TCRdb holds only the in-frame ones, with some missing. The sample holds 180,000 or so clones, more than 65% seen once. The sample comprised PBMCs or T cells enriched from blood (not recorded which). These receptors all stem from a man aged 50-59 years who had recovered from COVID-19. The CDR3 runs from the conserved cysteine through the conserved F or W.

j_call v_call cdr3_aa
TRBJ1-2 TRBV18 CASSPPTAELYGYTF
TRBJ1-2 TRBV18 CASSPIQGGYTF
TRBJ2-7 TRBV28 CASSLKGAGPRPYEQYF
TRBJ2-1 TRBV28 CASSGSGAVYNEQFF
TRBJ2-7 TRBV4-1 CASSQLPGQGYEQYF
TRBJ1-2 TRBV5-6 CASSLDRGRLGYTF
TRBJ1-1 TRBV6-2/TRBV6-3 CASNPSLSRGIDTEAFF
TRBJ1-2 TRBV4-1 CASSQDLLPGRGYTF
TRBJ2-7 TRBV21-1 CASAAGGYCEQYF
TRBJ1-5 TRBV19 CASSNDEHSGQPQHF
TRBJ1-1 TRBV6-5 CASSYWTTGAVTEAFF
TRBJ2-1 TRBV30 CAWSEDRGYNEQFF
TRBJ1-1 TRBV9 CASSSTGGAAEAFF
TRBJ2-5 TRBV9 CASSVEETQYF
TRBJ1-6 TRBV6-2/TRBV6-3 CASSYDGRNNSPLHF
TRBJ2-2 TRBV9 CASSLQGGSRTGELFF
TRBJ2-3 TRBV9 CASSPRRLEDTQYF
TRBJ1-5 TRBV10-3 CAISGGTGGTQPQHF
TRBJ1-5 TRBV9 CASSAAGTENQPQHF
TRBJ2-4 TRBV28 CASSLGGSKNIQYF
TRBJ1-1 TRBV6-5 CASGQGRQTEAFF
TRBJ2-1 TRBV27 CASTPQAGTASYNEQFF
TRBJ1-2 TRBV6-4 CATGNSYGYTF
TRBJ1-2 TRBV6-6 CASSYGTGDYGYTF
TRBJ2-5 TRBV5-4 CASSSGTSGRETQYF
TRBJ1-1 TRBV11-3 CASSRRLDRTEAFF
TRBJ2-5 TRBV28 CASSYDRGRETQYF